This T cell receptor beta chain appears in the sequencing data of a study of T cells after posttransplantation cyclophosphamide listed by TCRdb under 2016. In terms of the full investigation: T cell repertoire reconstitution was tracked by TRB sequencing after myeloablative bone marrow transplantation in which posttransplantation cyclophosphamide was used as GVHD prophylaxis. Samples from about 35 PTCy-treated patients, along with samples from roughly 15 of their related bone marrow donors, underwent antigen receptor sequencing. Blood from every one of the roughly 30 PTCy patients who had 1-year posttransplant specimens underwent TRB sequencing. Up to about 3 additional blood samples from 2 to 5.2 years after transplant were also TRB-sequenced in 3 patients, as was pretransplant blood from a handful of patients. Because TRA and TRB clonality correlated tightly in 8 to 10 samples, the subsequent TCR analyses were limited to TRB only. Public TRB sequences were compared against a database of over 3,000 sequences linked to responses to pathogens, tumor antigens, self-antigens and alloantigens.

At least ten counts were recorded for this clone. There is no known antigen for this receptor. Base qualities are not recorded, but no much larger clone differs from it by a single base. Sample treatment or condition, as interpreted from the label and publication: high-dose cyclophosphamide on days +3 and +4 as single-agent GVHD prophylaxis. For conditioning, the PTCy patients got busulfan and fludarabine, then a related or unrelated marrow graft, followed by cyclophosphamide on days +3 and +4. PTCy-treated patients came from a prospective multi-institutional clinical trial. Peripheral blood and bone marrow mononuclear cells were isolated by Ficoll-Hypaque density centrifugation and were cryopreserved. TRB sequencing was run on genomic DNA with either the immunoSEQ assay at survey resolution or the hsTCRB kit. The original methods were these. Initial read processing used immunoSEQ software, and repertoire analyses used the LymphoSeq R package. Clonality was calculated as 1 minus normalized Shannon entropy, and the Gini coefficient was also calculated for each TRB dataset. To infer phenotypes in unsorted samples, TRB sequences from sorted subsets of the recipient or donor were mapped onto unsorted samples from the same recipient. TCRdb retrieved this table from immuneACCESS and kept in-frame rearrangements only. Not all clones are present; in checked studies, unresolved V genes account for under half, and no reason is known for the remainder. Clonal size and the V and J genes are those of that table, whereas D and trimming came from the DNA. With roughly 16,000 clones recorded, this sample contains no clone counted only once. The ten largest account for approximately 0.54% of the sample.

The paper as a whole reports these results and caveats: Across approximately 41 patients, TRB clonality was highly associated with recipient CMV seropositivity and CMV reactivation, and PTCy diversity was similar to diversity in CNI/methotrexate controls. The TRB repertoires of T cells infiltrating skin or the GI tract showed only limited overlap with the TRB repertoires found in blood. At 1-2 months, donor-recipient similarity was low but rose over the first year, and the later blood repertoires were often dominated by donor CD8+ memory clones.

As encoded in the germline V gene, CDR1 is MDHEN while CDR2 is SYDVKM. The CDR3 contains 18 residues, cysteine and phenylalanine counted. Only the CDR3 DNA stays, 54 bases, in frame from base 1. V loses 0 bases, J loses 0 bases, and the germline ends lie 18 bases apart. The source material was PBMCs, sampled after allogeneic stem cell transplant with posttransplant cyclophosphamide. The sequence was obtained from a female patient younger than 45 who received an allogeneic stem cell transplant from a related donor, was CMV-positive, and had no GVHD. Some T cells may be donor cells from the graft after a transplant. The sequence joins TRBV28 to TRBJ2-7, with a tentative D gene TRBD2 over 6 matching bases. The CDR3 here reads CASSLWGLLRASSYEQYF. The DNA sequence is TGTGCCAGCAGTTTATGGGGACTGTTGAGGGCCTCCTCCTACGAGCAGTACTTC.